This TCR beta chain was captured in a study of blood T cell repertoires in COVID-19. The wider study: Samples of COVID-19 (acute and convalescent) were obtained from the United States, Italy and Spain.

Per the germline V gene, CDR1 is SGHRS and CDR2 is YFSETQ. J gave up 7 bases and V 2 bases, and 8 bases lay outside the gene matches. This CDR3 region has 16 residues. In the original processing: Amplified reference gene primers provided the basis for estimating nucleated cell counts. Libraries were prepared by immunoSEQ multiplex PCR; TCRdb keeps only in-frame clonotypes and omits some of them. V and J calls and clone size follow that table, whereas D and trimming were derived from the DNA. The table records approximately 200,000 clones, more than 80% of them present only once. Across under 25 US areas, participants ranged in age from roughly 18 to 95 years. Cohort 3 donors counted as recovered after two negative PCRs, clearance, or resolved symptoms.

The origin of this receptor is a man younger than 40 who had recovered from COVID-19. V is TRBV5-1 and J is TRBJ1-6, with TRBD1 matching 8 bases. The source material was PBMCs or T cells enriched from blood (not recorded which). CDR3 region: CASSLGVTGENSPLHF. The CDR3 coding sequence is TGCGCCAGCAGCTTAGGGGTGACAGGGGAGAATTCACCCCTCCACTTT. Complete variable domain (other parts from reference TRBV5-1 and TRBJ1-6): KAGVTQTPRYLIKTRGQQVTLSCSPISGHRSVSWYQQTPGQGLQFLFEYFSETQRNKGNFPGRFSGRQFSNSRSEMNVSTLELGDSALYLCASSLGVTGENSPLHFGNGTRLTVT.